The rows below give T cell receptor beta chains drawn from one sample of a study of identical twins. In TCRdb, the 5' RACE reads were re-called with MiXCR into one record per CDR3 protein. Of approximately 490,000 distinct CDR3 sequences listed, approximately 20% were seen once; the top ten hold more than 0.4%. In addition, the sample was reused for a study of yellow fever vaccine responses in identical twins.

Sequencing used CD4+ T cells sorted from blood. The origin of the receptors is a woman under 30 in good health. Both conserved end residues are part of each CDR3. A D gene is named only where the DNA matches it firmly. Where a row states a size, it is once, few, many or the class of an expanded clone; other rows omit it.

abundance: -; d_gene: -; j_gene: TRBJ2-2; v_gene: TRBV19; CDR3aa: CATNQVYGELFF; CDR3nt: TGTGCCACCAATCAGGTATACGGGGAGCTGTTTTTT
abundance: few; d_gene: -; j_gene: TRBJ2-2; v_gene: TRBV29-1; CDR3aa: CSVALVSTGELFF; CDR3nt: TGCAGCGTTGCTTTGGTGTCCACCGGGGAGCTGTTTTTT
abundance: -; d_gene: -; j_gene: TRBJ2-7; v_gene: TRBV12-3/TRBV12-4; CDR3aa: CASSPYGGTPFGQYF; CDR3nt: TGTGCCAGCAGTCCATATGGGGGGACGCCTTTTGGGCAGTACTTC
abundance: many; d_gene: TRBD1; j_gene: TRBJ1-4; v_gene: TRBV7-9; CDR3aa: CASSLGTGDEKLFF; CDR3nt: TGTGCCAGCAGCTTAGGGACAGGGGATGAAAAACTGTTTTTT
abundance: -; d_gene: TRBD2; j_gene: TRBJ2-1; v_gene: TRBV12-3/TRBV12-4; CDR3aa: CASSGNQRGAANEQFF; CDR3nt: TGTGCCAGCAGTGGCAACCAGCGGGGGGCCGCGAATGAGCAGTTCTTC
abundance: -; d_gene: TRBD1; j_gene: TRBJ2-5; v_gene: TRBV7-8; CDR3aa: CASSSTPNRGLETQYF; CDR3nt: TGTGCCAGCAGCTCCACCCCCAACAGGGGGCTTGAGACCCAGTACTTC
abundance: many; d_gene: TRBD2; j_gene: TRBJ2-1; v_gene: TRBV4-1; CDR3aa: CASSPILAIGDEQFF; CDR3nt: TGCGCCAGCAGCCCGATACTAGCGATTGGGGATGAGCAGTTCTTC
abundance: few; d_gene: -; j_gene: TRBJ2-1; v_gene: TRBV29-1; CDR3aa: CSALNAPWGDEQFF; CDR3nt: TGCAGCGCCCTGAACGCCCCCTGGGGCGATGAGCAGTTCTTC
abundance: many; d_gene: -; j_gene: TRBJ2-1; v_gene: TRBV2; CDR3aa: CASSRRDGEQFF; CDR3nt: TGTGCCAGCAGCCGAAGGGACGGTGAGCAGTTCTTC
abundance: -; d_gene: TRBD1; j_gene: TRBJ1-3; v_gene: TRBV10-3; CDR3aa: CATAGATGSAGNTIYF; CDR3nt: TGTGCCACCGCCGGAGCGACAGGGTCCGCTGGAAACACCATATATTTT
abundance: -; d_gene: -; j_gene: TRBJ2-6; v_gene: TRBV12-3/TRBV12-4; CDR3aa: CASSPVQVGANVLTF; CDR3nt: TGTGCCAGCAGTCCCGTACAGGTGGGGGCCAACGTCCTGACTTTC
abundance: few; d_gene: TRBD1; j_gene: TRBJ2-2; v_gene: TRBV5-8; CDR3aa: CASSFQTGVNTGELFF; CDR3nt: TGTGCCAGCAGCTTCCAGACAGGGGTCAACACCGGGGAGCTGTTTTTT
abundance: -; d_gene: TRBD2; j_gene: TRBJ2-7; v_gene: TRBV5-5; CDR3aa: CASSLEWAGVIHEQYF; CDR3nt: TGTGCCAGCAGCTTGGAGTGGGCGGGAGTGATCCACGAGCAGTACTTC
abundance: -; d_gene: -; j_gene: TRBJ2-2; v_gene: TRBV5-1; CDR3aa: CASDWGLPNTGELFF; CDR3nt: TGCGCCAGCGATTGGGGCCTTCCTAACACCGGGGAGCTGTTTTTT
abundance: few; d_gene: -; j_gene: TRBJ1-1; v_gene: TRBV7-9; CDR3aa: CASSPQERTEAFF; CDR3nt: TGTGCCAGCAGCCCCCAGGAGAGGACTGAAGCTTTCTTT
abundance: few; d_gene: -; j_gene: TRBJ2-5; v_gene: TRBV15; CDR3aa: CATSRAPGAPETQYF; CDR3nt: TGTGCCACCAGCAGAGCCCCCGGGGCACCGGAGACCCAGTACTTC
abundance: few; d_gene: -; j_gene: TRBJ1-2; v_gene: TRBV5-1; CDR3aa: CASNFLSGGTGYTF; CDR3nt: TGCGCCAGCAATTTTCTAAGTGGGGGGACTGGCTACACCTTC
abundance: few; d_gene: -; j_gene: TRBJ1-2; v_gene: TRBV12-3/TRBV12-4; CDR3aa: CASSLNPGGYTF; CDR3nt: TGTGCCAGCAGCTTGAATCCCGGAGGCTACACCTTC
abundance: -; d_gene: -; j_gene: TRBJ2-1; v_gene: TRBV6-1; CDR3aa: CASSGTATYNEQFF; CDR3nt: TGTGCCAGCAGTGGGACAGCGACCTACAATGAGCAGTTCTTC
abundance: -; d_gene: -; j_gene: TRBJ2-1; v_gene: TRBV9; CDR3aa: CASSVGGSVYNEQFF; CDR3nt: TGTGCCAGCAGCGTAGGTGGTAGCGTGTACAATGAGCAGTTCTTC
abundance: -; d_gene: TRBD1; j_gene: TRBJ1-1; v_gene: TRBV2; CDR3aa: CASQDRGQGTEAFF; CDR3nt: TGTGCCAGTCAGGACAGGGGGCAGGGCACTGAAGCTTTCTTT
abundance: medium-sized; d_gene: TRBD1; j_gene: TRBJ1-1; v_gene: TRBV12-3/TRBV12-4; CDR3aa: CASSKTGGLGTEAFF; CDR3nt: TGTGCCAGCAGTAAGACAGGGGGGTTGGGGACTGAAGCTTTCTTT
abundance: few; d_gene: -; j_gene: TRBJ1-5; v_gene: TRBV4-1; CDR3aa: CASSRAGGGNQPQHF; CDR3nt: TGCGCCAGCAGCCGAGCGGGGGGAGGGAATCAGCCCCAGCATTTT
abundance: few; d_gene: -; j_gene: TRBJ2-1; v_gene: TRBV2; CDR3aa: CASSEMVREPYNEQFF; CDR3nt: TGTGCCAGCAGTGAAATGGTGCGGGAACCCTACAATGAGCAGTTCTTC
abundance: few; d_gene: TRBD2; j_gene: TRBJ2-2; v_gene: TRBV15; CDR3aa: CATSGVPLAGGGTGELFF; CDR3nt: TGTGCCACCAGCGGGGTCCCTCTAGCGGGGGGAGGCACCGGGGAGCTGTTTTTT
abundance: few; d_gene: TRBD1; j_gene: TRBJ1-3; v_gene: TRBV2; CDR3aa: CASRRDRGSGNTIYF; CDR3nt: TGTGCCAGCAGACGGGACAGGGGGTCTGGAAACACCATATATTTT
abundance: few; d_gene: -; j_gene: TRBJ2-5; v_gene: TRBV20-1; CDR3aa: CSAKSDTQETQYF; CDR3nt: TGCAGTGCCAAATCGGACACGCAAGAGACCCAGTACTTC
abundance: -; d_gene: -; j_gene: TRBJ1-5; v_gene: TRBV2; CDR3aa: CASRSQGPSNQPQHF; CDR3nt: TGTGCCAGCAGGTCACAGGGACCCAGCAATCAGCCCCAGCATTTT
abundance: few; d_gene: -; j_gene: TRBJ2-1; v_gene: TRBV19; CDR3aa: CASSPGRSGSYNEQFF; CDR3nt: TGTGCCAGTAGTCCTGGCAGGTCGGGCTCCTACAATGAGCAGTTCTTC
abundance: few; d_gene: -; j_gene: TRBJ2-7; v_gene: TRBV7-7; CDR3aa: CASSLDSTSSEQYF; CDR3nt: TGTGCCAGCAGCCTCGACTCGACCTCCTCCGAGCAGTACTTC
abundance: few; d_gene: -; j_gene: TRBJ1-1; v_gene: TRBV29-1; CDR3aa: CSVEGTITEAFF; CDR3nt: TGCAGCGTTGAAGGCACAATCACTGAAGCTTTCTTT
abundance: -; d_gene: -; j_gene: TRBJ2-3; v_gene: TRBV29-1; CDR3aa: CSVQGITDTQYF; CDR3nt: TGCAGCGTTCAGGGAATCACAGATACGCAGTATTTT
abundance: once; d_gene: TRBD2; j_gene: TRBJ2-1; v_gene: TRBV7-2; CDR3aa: CASRAAGGNEQFF; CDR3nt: TGTGCCAGCAGGGCAGCGGGGGGCAATGAGCAGTTCTTC
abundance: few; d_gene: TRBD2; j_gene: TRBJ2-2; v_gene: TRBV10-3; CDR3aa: CAIGTTSNTGELFF; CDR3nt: TGTGCCATCGGGACTACCTCGAACACCGGGGAGCTGTTTTTT
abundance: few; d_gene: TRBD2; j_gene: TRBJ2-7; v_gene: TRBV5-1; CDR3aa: CASSFGTSGRADYEQYF; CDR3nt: TGCGCCAGCAGCTTCGGGACTAGCGGGAGGGCCGACTACGAGCAGTACTTC
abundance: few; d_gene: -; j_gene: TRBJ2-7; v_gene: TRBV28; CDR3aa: CASSGDSLYEQYF; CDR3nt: TGTGCCAGCAGTGGGGACTCCCTGTACGAGCAGTACTTC
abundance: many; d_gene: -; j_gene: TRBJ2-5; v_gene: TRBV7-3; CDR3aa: CASSPSGQETQYF; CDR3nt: TGTGCCAGCAGCCCTTCGGGCCAAGAGACCCAGTACTTC
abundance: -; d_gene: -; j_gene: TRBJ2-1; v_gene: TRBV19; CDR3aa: CASRPQGNNEQFF; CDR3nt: TGTGCCAGTAGGCCCCAAGGGAACAATGAGCAGTTCTTC
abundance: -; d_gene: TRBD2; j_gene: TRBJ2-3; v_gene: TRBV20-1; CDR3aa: CSASRLAAGDTQYF; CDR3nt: TGCAGTGCTTCACGACTAGCGGCGGGGGATACGCAGTATTTT
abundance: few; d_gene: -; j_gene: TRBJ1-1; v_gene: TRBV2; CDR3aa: CASSEEGSRSEAFF; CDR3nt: TGTGCCAGCAGTGAAGAGGGCTCTCGGTCTGAAGCTTTCTTT
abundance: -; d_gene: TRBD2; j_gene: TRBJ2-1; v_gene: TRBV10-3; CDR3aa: CAIRDGGGRDEQFF; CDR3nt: TGTGCCATCAGGGACGGGGGGGGTCGGGATGAGCAGTTCTTC
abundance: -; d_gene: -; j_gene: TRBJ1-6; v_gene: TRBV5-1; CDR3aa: CASSLVGSDNSPLHF; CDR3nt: TGCGCCAGCAGCTTGGTGGGCTCTGATAATTCACCCCTCCACTTT